The 8 T cell receptor beta chains in this list originate from one sample, sequenced in a study of T cell repertoires in cytomegalovirus infection (dated by TCRdb to about 2019). The sequencing machine was an Illumina HiSeq 1500. TCRdb handled the public reads itself, with Q25 trimming in fastp and clone calling in MiXCR, and kept productive beta chains. Under each unique CDR3 protein, matching rows form one entry showing the most common genes and DNA. This sample holds about 680,000 distinct CDR3 sequences; less than 25% were observed only once. The leading ten clones occupy 7% to 9% of the sample. The sample comprised CD8+ T cells from PBMCs. The receptor source for this set is a human donor in good health (CMV status not recorded). Some clones in this sample may be carry-over from other donors' samples.

The rearrangement joins TRBV7-4 to TRBJ2-2; the match to TRBD1 covers 9 bases. Germline V CDR1 and CDR2: SGHVT, SQSDAQ. V dropped 5 bases and J dropped 7; count of bases not matched to a gene: 5. This CDR3 region has 14 residues. This chain's CDR3 is CASSTQTGGGELFF. The CDR3 nucleotides read TGTGCCAGCAGCACCCAGACAGGGGGCGGGGAGCTGTTTTTT.

As to this clonotype: This may be a read error: a much more frequent sequence differs by one nucleotide. The gene calls are TRBV6-2 or TRBV6-3 and TRBJ2-7; D uncertain. Germline lookup yields CDR1 MNHEY and CDR2 SVGEGT. The CDR3 runs 16 residues. CDR3 nucleotides: TGTGCCGGCAGTTTTTCTCTCCGGGTCGGAGCCTACGAGCAGTACGTC. Translating gives CAGSFSLRVGAYEQYV.

A few counts support this clonotype. The CDR3 coding sequence is TGTGCCAGCAGCCAAGCCGATGGGACGATAACCGGGGAGCTGTTTTTT. Protein sequence: CASSQADGTITGELFF. V is TRBV14 and J is TRBJ2-2; D tentatively fits TRBD1 or TRBD2 (5 bases each). The germline CDR1 and CDR2 sequences are SGHDN and FVKESK. V was shortened by 1 base and J by 5 bases, with 14 bases between the two germline ends. This CDR3 is 16 amino acids long.

The chain joins TRBV12-3 or TRBV12-4 to TRBJ2-2; weak D call: TRBD2 (6 bases). This CDR3 is built from 17 residues. V was clipped by 3 bases and J by 6 bases, with 20 bases between them. The CDR3 loop reads CASSFSREGRLAGELFF. CDR3 nucleotide sequence: TGTGCCAGCAGTTTTTCGAGAGAGGGTCGACTAGCCGGGGAGCTGTTTTTT.

At least ten counts were recorded for this clonotype. The rearrangement uses TRBV6-2 or TRBV6-3 and TRBJ2-2; 9 bases fit TRBD2. Germline loops: CDR1 MNHEY, CDR2 SVGEGT. The CDR3 sequence is 14 residues long. The V and J ends lost 8 bases and 2 bases, in that order; junction bases with no gene match: 3. The CDR3 nucleotides are TGTGCCAGCTGGACTAGCGAAAACACCGGGGAGCTGTTTTTT. Translation: CASWTSENTGELFF.

A word on this clonotype: Germline is not matched at one junction end, which may reflect a read error. This sequence joins TRBV10-3 and TRBJ2-7; 8 bases are shared with TRBD1. The length of the CDR3 is 16 residues. Germline V lookup: CDR1 ENHRY, CDR2 SYGVKD. CDR3 loop: CTISETYRQGRNEQYF. The CDR3 bases are TGTACCATCAGTGAGACCTACCGACAGGGGAGAAACGAGCAGTACTTC.

This rearrangement joins TRBV11-3 to TRBJ2-1, with TRBD2 matching 10 bases. Germline V gene sequence: CDR1 SGHNT, CDR2 YENEEA. V lost 5 bases to trimming and J lost 8 bases; unmatched junction nucleotides: 9. The CDR3 is made up of 15 amino acids. CDR3 sequence reads: CASSPPSGGVYEQFF. The CDR3 nucleotides read TGTGCCAGCAGCCCCCCGAGCGGGGGGGTATATGAGCAGTTCTTC.

In this sample, this clonotype turned up a few times. This chain connects TRBV2 to TRBJ2-7, with D maybe TRBD2 (6 bases). This CDR3 spans 11 amino acids. Per the germline V gene, CDR1 is SNHLY and CDR2 is FYNNEI. V lost 7 bases to trimming and J lost 4 bases, with 8 bases between them. CDR3: CASMGGYEQYF. The CDR3 DNA sequence: TGTGCCAGCATGGGGGGATACGAGCAGTACTTC.